A single sample is the source of the 21 T cell receptor beta chains below, sequenced in a study of PD-1 blockade in classical Hodgkin lymphoma. Here immunoSEQ multiplex PCR was the method, and the copy in TCRdb shows in-frame clones only, minus some. The sample lists about 25,000 clones; 90% to 95% were seen once. Stated time point: newly diagnosed, previously untreated cHL patient sample. Sample: peripheral blood mononuclear cells (PBMCs). These receptor sequences come from a human donor with classical Hodgkin lymphoma.

V and J are TRBV9 and TRBJ1-2; 8 bases are shared with TRBD1. This CDR3 comprises 15 residues. J gave up 4 bases and V 1 base, and 6 bases lay outside the gene matches. Germline V CDR1 and CDR2: SGDLS, YYNGEE. CDR3 nucleotides: TGTGCCAGCAGCGTAAGGGTGACAGGGGCCTATGGCTACACCTTC. Encoded protein: CASSVRVTGAYGYTF.

The rearrangement links TRBV4-1 to TRBJ1-4; unclear D gene. Germline CDR1 reads MGHRA; CDR2 reads YSYEKL. CDR3 size: 16 residues. Trimming cost V 4 bases and J 7 bases, with 19 bases left between them. CDR3 sequence reads: CASSPGPAAISEKLFF. CDR3 bases: TGCGCCAGCAGCCCTGGGCCGGCAGCTATTTCTGAAAAACTGTTTTTT.

The V and J genes are TRBV27 and TRBJ1-5, with D hard to call. Trimming removed 4 bases at V and 7 bases at J, with 14 bases between. The CDR3 is 14 residues long. Germline V gene lookup returns CDR1 MNHEY and CDR2 SMNVEV (reference sequence). The CDR3: CASSSRPQWQPQHF. The CDR3 nucleotides are TGTGCCAGCAGTTCGAGACCTCAATGGCAGCCCCAGCATTTT.

This clone was detected once. The gene calls are TRBV19 and TRBJ2-1, with no clear D. Germline CDR1 and CDR2: LNHDA and SQIVND (reference sequence). Trimming stripped 2 bases from V and 3 bases from J, with 17 bases between. The CDR3 contains 17 residues. The CDR3 region is CASSIKSWTGNYNEQFF. For the CDR3, the DNA is TGTGCCAGTAGTATAAAAAGCTGGACCGGTAACTACAATGAGCAGTTCTTC.

The chain employs TRBV5-4 and TRBJ2-7; 9 nucleotides align to TRBD1. Germline assignment: CDR1 SGHNT and CDR2 YYREEE (reference sequence). The CDR3 consists of 14 residues. The ends lost 4 bases at V and 4 bases at J; junction bases unmatched: 6. The CDR3 bases are TGTGCCAGCAGCCCGGGACAGGGTAGGTACGAGCAGTACTTC. Amino acids: CASSPGQGRYEQYF.

The chain combines TRBV14 with TRBJ2-7, with D hard to call. Germline V gene lookup returns CDR1 SGHDN and CDR2 FVKESK. The CDR3 consists of 15 residues. Between the trimmed V and J ends, which lost 4 bases and 2 bases, there was a span of 15 bases. The CDR3 nucleotides are TGTGCCAGCAGCCCCCCAGGCATTTTGGCCTACGAGCAGTACTTC. Amino acids: CASSPPGILAYEQYF.

V and J are TRBV7-2 and TRBJ2-3; D unresolved. This CDR3 has 11 amino acids. The V gene's germline CDR1 is SGHTA and CDR2 FQGNSA. V dropped 5 bases and J dropped 3 bases, with 3 bases sitting between them. CDR3 in amino acids: CASSTTDTQYF. The DNA for the CDR3 is TGTGCCAGCAGCACAACAGATACGCAGTATTTT. Full variable domain (rest looked up from reference TRBV7-2 and TRBJ2-3): GAGVSQSPSNKVTEKGKDVELRCDPISGHTALYWYRQSLGQGLEFLIYFQGNSAPDKSGLPSDRFSAERTGGSVSTLTIQRTQQEDSAVYLCASSTTDTQYFGPGTRLTVL.

The chain combines TRBV19 with TRBJ1-3; D remains unclear. The germline V gene encodes CDR1 LNHDA and CDR2 SQIVND (reference sequence). Between the trimmed V and J ends, which lost 4 bases and 4 bases, there was a span of 8 bases. The CDR3 extends over 13 amino acids. CDR3 loop: CASSTLDGNTIYF. The CDR3 DNA is TGTGCCAGTAGTACCCTGGACGGAAACACCATATATTTT.

This chain connects TRBV7-8 to TRBJ2-3, with 12 positions matching TRBD2. Germline CDR1 and CDR2: SGHVS and FQNEAQ. There are 15 residues in the CDR3. After removal of 6 bases from V and 6 bases from J, the junction contained 7 bases not matched to a gene. The DNA for the CDR3 is TGTGCCAGCAGATCTAGCGGGAGGGCCGCCGATACGCAGTATTTT. It yields the protein CASRSSGRAADTQYF.

This chain joins TRBV14 and TRBJ2-7, with unresolved D. V gave up 3 bases and J gave up 9 bases, with 15 bases separating them. Germline V gene sequence: CDR1 SGHDN, CDR2 FVKESK. CDR3 length: 13 residues. CDR3 region: CASSQAQSSGQYF. The CDR3 DNA sequence: TGTGCCAGCAGCCAGGCCCAGAGTTCAGGGCAGTACTTC.

This clone was counted once. J is TRBJ2-4 and V is TRBV29-1; 7 bases fit TRBD2. Per germline, CDR1 SQVTM and CDR2 ANQGSEA. The ends lost 4 bases at V and 3 bases at J; junction bases unmatched: 6. The CDR3 has 14 residues. The CDR3 sequence is CSVGGGVGKNIQYF. The DNA for the CDR3 is TGCAGCGTTGGGGGAGGGGTTGGCAAAAACATTCAGTACTTC.

V usage is TRBV10-2 and J usage is TRBJ2-1; 7 bases agree with TRBD2. The J segment lost 2 bases and the V segment lost 6 bases, leaving 7 bases of the junction unmatched. Per germline, CDR1 WSHSY and CDR2 SAAADI. This CDR3 region has 15 residues. The CDR3 coding sequence is TGCGCCAGCAGCCCCCTTAGCGGGCCCTACAATGAGCAGTTCTTC. Amino acids: CASSPLSGPYNEQFF.

The chain joins TRBV27 to TRBJ1-1; D not certain. V lost 1 base and J lost 7, with 13 bases in between. The germline V gene has CDR1 MNHEY and CDR2 SMNVEV (reference sequence). CDR3 length: 14 amino acids. The chain's CDR3 is CASSLYSGFGEAFF. CDR3 bases: TGTGCCAGCAGTTTATATTCGGGGTTCGGTGAAGCTTTCTTT.

V and J are TRBV15 and TRBJ1-1, with D hard to call. V lost 5 bases to trimming and J lost 3 bases, with 7 bases between them. The CDR3 runs 12 residues. CDR1 LNHNV and CDR2 YYDKDF come from the germline V gene (reference sequence). The CDR3 loop is CATSGPDTEAFF. CDR3 sequence (DNA): TGTGCCACCAGCGGACCGGACACTGAAGCTTTCTTT.

This chain uses TRBV7-8 with TRBJ1-2, with 8 bases that match TRBD1. The CDR3 is 15 amino acids. Looked up from germline, CDR1 is SGHVS and CDR2 is FQNEAQ. V dropped 5 bases and J dropped 4; count of bases not matched to a gene: 9. The CDR3 nucleotides are TGTGCCAGCAGCCCGATACAGGGGGATTTCTATGGCTACACCTTC. Its protein is CASSPIQGDFYGYTF.

The rearrangement links TRBV19 to TRBJ1-2; 7 bases align to TRBD1. Per the germline V gene, CDR1 is LNHDA and CDR2 is SQIVND (reference sequence). Unmatched junction bases numbered 7, after V lost 9 bases and J lost 0 bases. This CDR3 contains 14 residues. The CDR3 loop reads CASLPGQANYGYTF. The CDR3 DNA follows: TGTGCCAGCCTCCCCGGACAGGCTAACTATGGCTACACCTTC.

The rearrangement links TRBV4-2 to TRBJ2-7, with D perhaps matching TRBD2 (6 bases). The V gene lost 1 base and the J gene lost 6 bases, with 10 bases spanning the gap. The CDR3 totals 13 residues. CDR1 and CDR2 (germline): LGHNA, YNFKEQ. The CDR3 DNA reads as TGTGCCAGCAGCCAAGTGCGGGGCGGCGAGCAGTACTTC. Protein product: CASSQVRGGEQYF.

This chain connects TRBV18 to TRBJ1-1; D may be TRBD1 (5 bases). Trimming removed 3 bases at V and 7 bases at J, with 21 bases between. This CDR3 spans 16 amino acids. Germline CDR1 reads KGHSH; CDR2 reads LQKENI. CDR3 nucleotide sequence: TGTGCCAGCTCACCTATGGGGGGTTTGGTTCATGATGAAGCTTTCTTT. Protein product: CASSPMGGLVHDEAFF. The full variable domain, its missing parts supplied by reference TRBV18 and TRBJ1-1, is NAGVMQNPRHLVRRRGQEARLRCSPMKGHSHVYWYRQLPEEGLKFMVYLQKENIIDESGMPKERFSAEFPKEGPSILRIQQVVRGDSAAYFCASSPMGGLVHDEAFFGQGTRLTVV.

The chain is built from TRBV5-8 and TRBJ1-6; D gene unclear. V was pared by 0 bases and J by 5 bases, with 6 bases between. The CDR3 consists of 14 residues. Germline V CDR1 and CDR2: SGHTS, YDEGEE. CDR3 DNA: TGTGCCAGCAGCTTGGGGCAGAATAATTCACCCCTCCACTTT. It is translated as CASSLGQNNSPLHF.

The V gene is TRBV19, the J gene TRBJ2-5; possibly TRBD1 or TRBD2 for D (5 bases each). Germline V gives CDR1 LNHDA, CDR2 SQIVND (reference sequence). The V and J ends lost 5 bases and 0 bases respectively, with 19 bases between them. The CDR3 contains 17 residues. The CDR3, as DNA: TGTGCCAGTAGTTCCGATAACAGCTGGGGGTACCAAGAGACCCAGTACTTC. Amino acids: CASSSDNSWGYQETQYF.

The rearrangement uses TRBV19 and TRBJ1-5; 7 nucleotides agree with TRBD1. This CDR3 contains 14 residues. The V segment lost 4 bases and the J segment 3 bases; nucleotides outside the gene matches: 3. In germline, CDR1 is LNHDA, CDR2 SQIVND (reference sequence). DNA for the CDR3: TGTGCCAGTAGTACCGGACAGGCCAATCAGCCCCAGCATTTT. Encoded protein: CASSTGQANQPQHF.